This TCR beta chain appears in the sequencing data of a study of OX40 agonist ivuxolimab in advanced cancers. The CDR3 runs to 13 residues. CDR1 is LGHNA and CDR2 is YNFKEQ in the germline V gene. Trimming removed 0 bases at V and 5 bases at J, with 5 bases between. Libraries were prepared by immunoSEQ multiplex PCR; TCRdb keeps only in-frame clonotypes and omits some of them. Of tens of thousands of clones listed, roughly 87% are singletons. Blood sampling was done at baseline, cycle 4 day 1, and cycle 7 day 1. The source material was CD4+ or CD8+ T cells sorted from blood, sampled in a trial of the OX40 agonist ivuxolimab. This TCR came from an adult with an advanced solid tumor such as melanoma, head and neck, liver or kidney cancer. The V and J genes are TRBV4-2 and TRBJ1-5, with D hard to call. The CDR3 DNA is TGTGCCAGCAGCCAAGAGGGATATCAGCCCCAGCATTTT. This sequence encodes CASSQEGYQPQHF.